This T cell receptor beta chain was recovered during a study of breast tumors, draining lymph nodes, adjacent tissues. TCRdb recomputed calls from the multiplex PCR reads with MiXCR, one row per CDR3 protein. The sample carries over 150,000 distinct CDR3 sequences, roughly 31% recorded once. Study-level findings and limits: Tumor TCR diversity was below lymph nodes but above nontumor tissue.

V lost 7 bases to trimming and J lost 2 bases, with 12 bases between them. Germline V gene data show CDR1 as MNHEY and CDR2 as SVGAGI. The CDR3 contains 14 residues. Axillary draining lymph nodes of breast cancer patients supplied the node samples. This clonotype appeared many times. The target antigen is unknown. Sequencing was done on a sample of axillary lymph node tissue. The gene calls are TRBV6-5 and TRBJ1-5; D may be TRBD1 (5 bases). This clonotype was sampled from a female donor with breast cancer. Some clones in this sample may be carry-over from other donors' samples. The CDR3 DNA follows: TGTGCCAGCAAAGGAGGAGGGGGCAATCAGCCCCAGCATTTT. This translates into CASKGGGGNQPQHF.